This entry concerns a single T cell receptor beta chain. TCRdb's table, derived via immunoSEQ multiplex PCR, lists solely in-frame clones and lacks some. The sample shows about 320,000 clones, over 80% of them seen only once. Treatment reported: 15 to 20 received Ad26.COV2.S at low or high dose, single or two shots; a few received placebo; per-sample allocation not given. Sampling was done on day 63 after the first vaccine or placebo injection. Trimming left V 0 bases short and J 3 bases short, with 10 bases between. Germline V gene lookup returns CDR1 SGHRS and CDR2 YFSETQ. The CDR3 runs to 15 residues. The data derive from a study of Ad26.COV2.S vaccination and SARS-CoV-2 variants.

This material consisted of peripheral blood, taken in a trial of Ad26.COV2.S vaccine versus placebo. The chain joins TRBV5-1 to TRBJ1-5; D not resolved. This TCR was sampled from a person aged 18-60 years who received the Ad26.COV2.S COVID-19 vaccine or a placebo. CDR3 coding DNA: TGCGCCAGCAGCTTGGGACAAACCGACAATCAGCCCCAGCATTTT. This encodes CASSLGQTDNQPQHF.